A selection of T cell receptor beta chains follows, all from one sample in a study of cytomegalovirus exposure and HLA in healthy donors. The data were produced by immunoSEQ multiplex PCR, yet TCRdb's version contains in-frame clones alone and is incomplete. Of 150,000 to 200,000 clones detected, around 70% appear once; the ten largest clones hold approximately 4.6%. What was sequenced was PBMCs. Receptors originate from a man aged 18 to 30 in good health and CMV-seropositive. CDR3s include the opening cysteine and the closing phenylalanine or tryptophan. A D gene is named only where the DNA matches it firmly. Only some rows state a clone size, as once, few, many or a class for expanded clones.

>TRBD2|TRBJ2-1|few|TRBV2
CASRGSGGANEQFF
TGTGCCAGCAGAGGGAGCGGGGGAGCCAATGAGCAGTTCTTC
>TRBD2|TRBJ2-3|once|TRBV18
CASSPVGLAGFDTDTQYF
TGTGCCAGCTCACCAGTTGGGCTAGCGGGCTTCGATACAGATACGCAGTATTTT
>TRBD1|TRBJ2-2|.|TRBV12-5
CASGVRQGRAGELFF
TGTGCTAGTGGTGTCCGACAGGGGCGGGCCGGGGAGCTGTTTTTT
>TRBD1|TRBJ2-1|.|TRBV5-6
CASSPGTGDEQFF
TGTGCCAGCAGCCCCGGGACAGGGGATGAGCAGTTCTTC
>TRBD1|TRBJ1-1|.|TRBV7-9
CASSKRAGTGNTEAFF
TGTGCCAGCAGCAAACGGGCCGGGACAGGGAACACTGAAGCTTTCTTT
>TRBD1|TRBJ1-3|.|TRBV2
CASRRQGGGNTIYF
TGTGCCAGCAGGAGACAGGGCGGTGGAAACACCATATATTTT
>.|TRBJ1-1|few|TRBV30
CAWSVILRAEAFF
TGTGCCTGGAGTGTCATATTGAGGGCGGAAGCTTTCTTT
>.|TRBJ2-5|.|TRBV5-1
CASSSGTQQETQYF
TGCGCCAGCAGCTCGGGGACACAACAAGAGACCCAGTACTTC
>TRBD1|TRBJ2-5|.|TRBV4-1
CASSQGTGEETQYF
TGCGCCAGCAGCCAAGGGACAGGGGAAGAGACCCAGTACTTC
>.|TRBJ1-6|.|TRBV30
CAWSVSSMSYNSPLHF
TGTGCCTGGAGTGTTTCGAGCATGTCCTATAATTCACCCCTCCACTTT
>TRBD1|TRBJ1-2|once|TRBV19
CASSTDQGADGYTF
TGTGCCAGTAGTACGGACCAGGGGGCGGATGGCTACACCTTC
>TRBD1|TRBJ2-5|few|TRBV6-5
CASSYSGQGKETQYF
TGTGCCAGCAGTTACTCTGGACAGGGGAAAGAGACCCAGTACTTC
>TRBD2|TRBJ2-3|.|TRBV7-2
CASSLSSGRSADTQYF
TGTGCCAGCAGCTTATCTAGCGGGAGATCCGCAGATACGCAGTATTTT
>.|TRBJ1-1|.|TRBV9
CASSPREETEAFF
TGTGCCAGCAGCCCCCGAGAGGAGACTGAAGCTTTCTTT
>.|TRBJ1-4|.|TRBV4-2
CASATEGGSTNEKLFF
TGTGCCAGCGCAACAGAGGGGGGGTCAACTAATGAAAAACTGTTTTTT
>TRBD1|TRBJ1-5|.|TRBV19
CASSLDRVGPQHF
TGTGCCAGTAGTCTCGACAGGGTAGGGCCCCAGCATTTT
>.|TRBJ2-2|.|TRBV19
CASSIGGNRANTGELFF
TGTGCCAGTAGTATCGGAGGAAACAGAGCGAACACCGGGGAGCTGTTTTTT
>.|TRBJ1-2|.|TRBV10-1
CASTGTGGYGYTF
TGCGCCAGCACTGGGACTGGGGGCTATGGCTACACCTTC
>.|TRBJ1-2|.|TRBV10-3
CAISDGGFYGYTF
TGTGCCATCAGTGACGGCGGATTCTATGGCTACACCTTC
>TRBD2|TRBJ2-2|.|TRBV10-3
CAISDSGSVTGELFF
TGTGCCATCAGTGATAGCGGGAGTGTCACCGGGGAGCTGTTTTTT
>TRBD2|TRBJ2-3|.|TRBV10-3
CAISESPSRLAGSTDTQYF
TGTGCCATCAGTGAGTCTCCCTCCCGGCTAGCGGGGAGCACAGATACGCAGTATTTT
>TRBD2|TRBJ2-1|.|TRBV13
CASSYGTSGRAYNEQFF
TGTGCCAGCAGCTACGGGACTAGCGGGAGGGCATACAATGAGCAGTTCTTC
>.|TRBJ1-6|few|TRBV7-6
CASSTLVRGWNSPLHF
TGTGCCAGCAGCACCCTAGTTCGGGGGTGGAATTCACCCCTCCACTTT
>.|TRBJ2-5|.|TRBV5-1
CASKASDRETQYF
TGCGCCAGCAAAGCGAGTGATCGGGAGACCCAGTACTTC
>TRBD1|TRBJ2-6|.|TRBV4-1
CASSHNEWGQDTGGANVLTF
TGCGCCAGCAGCCACAATGAATGGGGACAGGACACTGGAGGGGCCAACGTCCTGACTTTC
>TRBD2|TRBJ2-5|.|TRBV6-5
CASSVAGQETQYF
TGTGCCAGCAGTGTAGCGGGCCAAGAGACCCAGTACTTC
>TRBD1|TRBJ1-1|.|TRBV19
CASSRQGVRTEAFF
TGTGCCAGTAGTAGACAGGGGGTACGGACTGAAGCTTTCTTT
>TRBD2|TRBJ2-3|.|TRBV5-1
CASSYGTSGITPQYF
TGCGCCAGCAGCTACGGGACTAGCGGGATCACTCCGCAGTATTTT
>TRBD1|TRBJ1-1|.|TRBV27
CASSLTGWTEAFF
TGTGCCAGCAGTTTGACAGGGTGGACTGAAGCTTTCTTT
>TRBD1|TRBJ2-1|few|TRBV5-1
CASSFSQGEVGNEQFF
TGCGCCAGCAGCTTCTCACAGGGGGAGGTGGGCAATGAGCAGTTCTTC
>TRBD1|TRBJ2-3|.|TRBV6-1
CASSGQGGPDTQYF
TGTGCCAGCAGTGGACAGGGGGGCCCAGATACGCAGTATTTT
>.|TRBJ2-3|.|TRBV27
CASSLSQLGADTQYF
TGTGCCAGCAGTTTAAGCCAGCTGGGAGCAGATACGCAGTATTTT
>.|TRBJ2-5|.|TRBV6-1
CASKGPNQETQYF
TGTGCCAGCAAGGGGCCGAATCAAGAGACCCAGTACTTC